These 22 T cell receptor beta chains share one sample of origin, sequenced in a study of CD8 T cells in ankylosing spondylitis. TCRdb fed the 5' RACE reads into MiXCR, producing one record per CDR3 protein. The repertoire holds under 250,000 distinct CDR3 sequences, about 10% seen once, with less than 7% in the top ten. Sequencing was performed on blood, either unsorted or a sorted T cell fraction (not recorded which). The receptors shown here come from a male donor with ankylosing spondylitis or in good health (not recorded which).

This clonotype was observed at least ten times. V gene TRBV20-1 combines with J gene TRBJ2-1; TRBD2 matches 15 bases. The CDR3 runs to 19 residues. Looked up from germline, CDR1 is DFQATT and CDR2 is SNEGSKA (reference sequence). The trim removed 6 bases at V and 6 bases at J, leaving 18 bases unmatched. The CDR3 nucleotides are TGCAGTGCCGGGACTAGCGGGGGGCCAGGTTCACCCGAAATCAATGAGCAGTTCTTC. Protein sequence: CSAGTSGGPGSPEINEQFF.

The chain combines TRBV4-1 with TRBJ1-3; D remains unclear. V was clipped by 4 bases and J by 0 bases, with 13 bases between them. This CDR3 spans 16 amino acids. The germline gives CDR1 MGHRA, CDR2 YSYEKL. For the CDR3, the DNA is TGCGCCAGCAGCCGGGCTGTTGGGGACTCTGGAAACACCATATATTTT. Its translation: CASSRAVGDSGNTIYF.

This clonotype was seen ten or more times. The chain employs TRBV15 and TRBJ2-7, with D perhaps matching TRBD2 (5 bases). V gave up 1 base and J gave up 4 bases, with 5 bases separating them. The CDR3 sequence is 12 residues long. Germline CDR1 reads LNHNV; CDR2 reads YYDKDF (reference sequence). Written as DNA, the CDR3 is TGTGCCACCAGCAGAGGAGGGTACGAGCAGTACTTC. Encoded protein: CATSRGGYEQYF.

This clonotype was observed a handful of times. J is TRBJ2-5 and V is TRBV7-9; possible D gene TRBD1, 6 bases. The CDR3 length is 15 residues. V was cut by 2 bases and J by 2 bases, with 12 bases left in between. CDR1 and CDR2 (germline): SEHNR, FQNEAQ (reference sequence). The chain's CDR3 is CASSLLGAVQETQYF. For the CDR3, the DNA is TGTGCCAGCAGCTTATTGGGGGCTGTGCAAGAGACCCAGTACTTC.

This clonotype was recorded at least ten times. The chain combines TRBV5-1 with TRBJ2-7; D is unclear. Trimming shortened V by 1 base and J by 1 base, and 9 bases separated the two germline ends. Looked up from germline, CDR1 is SGHRS and CDR2 is YFSETQ. The CDR3 runs to 14 residues. The chain's CDR3 is CASSLFLGSYEQYF. The DNA for the CDR3 is TGCGCCAGCAGCTTGTTTCTTGGATCCTACGAGCAGTACTTC.

This clonotype was observed a handful of times. This chain connects TRBV5-1 to TRBJ1-1, with 7 bases that match TRBD1. The V segment lost 3 bases and the J segment 0 bases; nucleotides outside the gene matches: 5. The germline CDR1 and CDR2 sequences are SGHRS and YFSETQ. The CDR3 runs 15 residues. The CDR3 nucleotides are TGCGCCAGCAGCTGGACCCAGGGGGTGAACACTGAAGCTTTCTTT. Its translation: CASSWTQGVNTEAFF. Using reference TRBV5-1 and TRBJ1-1 for the parts outside the CDR3, the full variable domain is KAGVTQTPRYLIKTRGQQVTLSCSPISGHRSVSWYQQTPGQGLQFLFEYFSETQRNKGNFPGRFSGRQFSNSRSEMNVSTLELGDSALYLCASSWTQGVNTEAFFGQGTRLTVV.

This clonotype came up many times. The rearrangement joins TRBV7-2 to TRBJ2-1; D might be TRBD2 (7 bases). CDR1 SGHTA and CDR2 FQGNSA come from the germline V gene. V lost 5 bases and J lost 16, with 27 bases in between. The CDR3 consists of 15 residues. In nucleotides, the CDR3 is TGTGCCAGCAGCCCCAGGGGCCAGCGGGGACTGAGCAGTTTCTTC. Translation: CASSPRGQRGLSSFF. Variable domain in full (rest from reference TRBV7-2 and TRBJ2-1): GAGVSQSPSNKVTEKGKDVELRCDPISGHTALYWYRQSLGQGLEFLIYFQGNSAPDKSGLPSDRFSAERTGGSVSTLTIQRTQQEDSAVYLCASSPRGQRGLSSFFGPGTRLTVL.

This clonotype occurred many times. The genes are TRBV2 and TRBJ2-3; 9 bases align to TRBD2. The CDR3 length is 15 residues. Germline V gives CDR1 SNHLY, CDR2 FYNNEI. V was pared by 0 bases and J by 6 bases, with 4 bases of the junction left unmatched. The CDR3 nucleotides are TGTGCCAGCAGTGAAGCAGAGCGGGGGGCGGATACGCAGTATTTT. Its protein is CASSEAERGADTQYF.

This clonotype was seen at least ten times. This rearrangement joins TRBV29-1 to TRBJ2-7; D is ambiguous. Germline V gives CDR1 SQVTM, CDR2 ANQGSEA. Trimming removed 4 bases at V and 3 bases at J, with 13 bases between. CDR3 length equals 13 residues. CDR3: CSVVLQTHYEQYF. DNA for the CDR3: TGCAGCGTTGTTCTACAGACCCACTACGAGCAGTACTTC.

This clonotype was seen ten or more times. The gene calls are TRBV5-1 and TRBJ2-7; D remains ambiguous. Germline CDR1 reads SGHRS; CDR2 reads YFSETQ. The ends were cut back, 3 bases at V and 3 bases at J, with 13 bases in the middle. This CDR3 spans 14 amino acids. The CDR3 spells CASSSRLRYYEQYF. The CDR3 DNA reads as TGCGCCAGCAGCTCCCGTTTGCGATACTACGAGCAGTACTTC.

This clonotype was recorded at least ten times. The chain couples TRBV20-1 to TRBJ1-6, with D unclear. Looked up from germline, CDR1 is DFQATT and CDR2 is SNEGSKA (reference sequence). Trimming stripped 4 bases from V and 0 bases from J, with 13 bases between. The CDR3 length is 16 residues. The CDR3 loop reads CSATRQTTSYNSPLHF. CDR3 in DNA: TGCAGTGCTACTCGCCAGACCACCTCCTATAATTCACCCCTCCACTTT.

This clonotype was detected many times. The CDR3 loop is CAISVSTDTQYF. CDR3 sequence (DNA): TGTGCCATCAGTGTATCCACAGATACGCAGTATTTT. This chain joins TRBV10-3 and TRBJ2-3; D not certain. The ends were cut back, 4 bases at V and 2 bases at J, with 4 bases in the middle. CDR1 ENHRY and CDR2 SYGVKD come from the germline V gene. There are 12 residues in the CDR3.

At least ten counts were recorded for this clonotype. The chain recombines TRBV6-6 with TRBJ1-2; D ambiguous. The germline V and J ends were trimmed by 2 bases and 8 bases, with 9 bases remaining between them. The CDR3 loop spans 12 amino acids. CDR1 and CDR2 from the germline V gene are MNHNY and SVGAGI (reference sequence). CDR3 loop: CASSYRGDGYTF. CDR3 bases: TGTGCCAGCAGTTACCGGGGAGACGGCTACACCTTC.

At least ten counts were recorded for this clonotype. J is TRBJ2-4 and V is TRBV5-1; 11 bases map to TRBD1. This CDR3 is built from 16 residues. V trimming: 4 bases; J trimming: 6 bases; junction bases outside the gene matches: 9. CDR1 SGHRS and CDR2 YFSETQ come from the germline V gene. The CDR3: CASSRGGTGGINIQYF. In DNA, the CDR3 is TGCGCCAGCAGCCGTGGCGGGACAGGGGGAATAAACATTCAGTACTTC.

The sample holds many counts of this clonotype. The rearrangement links TRBV12-3 or TRBV12-4 to TRBJ2-1; D gene ambiguous. The V end was cut by 6 bases, the J end by 9 bases, with 12 bases between. This CDR3 is built from 12 residues. In nucleotides, the CDR3 is TGTGCCAGCAGCCTCGGCTCGGTTGAGCAGTTCTTC. Translated: CASSLGSVEQFF.

The chain is built from TRBV5-1 and TRBJ2-3, with TRBD1 matching 9 bases. Germline V lookup: CDR1 SGHRS, CDR2 YFSETQ. This CDR3 contains 16 residues. V gave up 5 bases and J gave up 3 bases; unmatched junction bases: 10. The DNA of the CDR3 is TGCGCCAGCAGTCCCTTTTTGGGACAGGGTACAGATACGCAGTATTTT. Residues: CASSPFLGQGTDTQYF.

This clonotype has more than one count but fewer than ten. This CDR3 reads CASSRARTGELFF. The DNA for the CDR3 is TGTGCCAGCAGCCGGGCTAGAACCGGGGAGCTGTTTTTT. The chain joins TRBV14 to TRBJ2-2; no clear D gene. V was cut by 4 bases and J by 5 bases, with 8 bases left in between. Germline CDR1 SGHDN, CDR2 FVKESK. CDR3 length: 13 residues.

This clonotype came up many times. V is TRBV3-1 and J is TRBJ1-2; D possibly corresponds to TRBD1 (5 bases). The V and J ends lost 0 bases and 5 bases respectively, with 10 bases between them. There are 14 residues in the CDR3. CDR1 LGHDT and CDR2 YNNKEL come from the germline V gene (reference sequence). CDR3 coding DNA: TGTGCCAGCAGCCAAGATCGCCAGGGTTATGGCTACACCTTC. Its translation is CASSQDRQGYGYTF.

This clonotype showed up many times. The chain recombines TRBV20-1 with TRBJ1-6, with TRBD1 matching 8 bases. The CDR3 consists of 16 residues. The ends lost 3 bases at V and 0 bases at J; junction bases unmatched: 4. The germline V gene encodes CDR1 DFQATT and CDR2 SNEGSKA (reference sequence). The DNA of the CDR3 is TGCAGTGCTAGGACAGGGGAATTCTCCTATAATTCACCCCTCCACTTT. Translation gives CSARTGEFSYNSPLHF.

The rearrangement uses TRBV11-2 and TRBJ2-1, with D possibly matching TRBD2 (6 bases). Between the trimmed V and J ends, which lost 1 base and 4 bases, there was a span of 14 bases. Germline-derived CDR1 and CDR2 are SGHAT and FQNNGV. The CDR3 has 16 amino acids. The CDR3 reads CASSLVGSGTYNEQFF. CDR3 in DNA: TGTGCCAGCAGCTTAGTGGGCTCGGGGACTTACAATGAGCAGTTCTTC. Together with reference TRBV11-2 and TRBJ2-1, the CDR3 gives the full variable domain: EAGVAQSPRYKIIEKRQSVAFWCNPISGHATLYWYQQILGQGPKLLIQFQNNGVVDDSQLPKDRFSAERLKGVDSTLKIQPAKLEDSAVYLCASSLVGSGTYNEQFFGPGTRLTVL.

In its sample, this clonotype was seen a few times. The chain joins TRBV5-1 to TRBJ2-3; perhaps TRBD2 as D (6 bases). Between the trimmed V and J ends, which lost 0 bases and 5 bases, there was a span of 16 bases. The CDR3 extends over 16 amino acids. From germline, CDR1 is SGHRS and CDR2 YFSETQ. CDR3 bases: TGCGCCAGCAGCTTGGAAGGCAGGGAGGTGGTAGATACGCAGTATTTT. Translating it yields CASSLEGREVVDTQYF.

This clonotype was detected many times. This chain links TRBV7-3 with TRBJ2-1; D gene ambiguous. The germline CDR1 and CDR2 sequences are SGHTA and FQGTGA. The CDR3 is made up of 13 amino acids. Between the trimmed V and J ends, which lost 4 bases and 4 bases, there was a span of 8 bases. The CDR3 loop reads CASSSPAYNEQFF. CDR3 DNA sequence: TGTGCCAGCAGCTCCCCCGCGTACAATGAGCAGTTCTTC.